This entry is about one TCR beta chain. Authors' data handling: Reference gene primer amplification in the assay estimated nucleated cell counts. Profiled with immunoSEQ multiplex PCR; TCRdb holds only in-frame clones, not every one. From that table come the V and J calls and clone size; the DNA was used to work out D and trimming. The sample includes a few hundred thousand clones, about 91% seen only once; the top ten take around 2.6%. The data are from a study of blood T cell repertoires in COVID-19. The CDR3 runs to 14 residues. CDR1 MDHEN and CDR2 SYDVKM come from the germline V gene. V lost 5 bases, J lost 3 bases, and 13 bases lay in between.

Source material: peripheral blood. This clonotype originated in a person between 18 and 35 years old with COVID-19, enrolled during active disease. This chain joins TRBV28 and TRBJ1-1, with D maybe TRBD1 (6 bases). The CDR3 DNA reads as TGTGCCAGCAGTGTAACAGGGCAGTACACTGAAGCTTTCTTT. Amino acid sequence: CASSVTGQYTEAFF.